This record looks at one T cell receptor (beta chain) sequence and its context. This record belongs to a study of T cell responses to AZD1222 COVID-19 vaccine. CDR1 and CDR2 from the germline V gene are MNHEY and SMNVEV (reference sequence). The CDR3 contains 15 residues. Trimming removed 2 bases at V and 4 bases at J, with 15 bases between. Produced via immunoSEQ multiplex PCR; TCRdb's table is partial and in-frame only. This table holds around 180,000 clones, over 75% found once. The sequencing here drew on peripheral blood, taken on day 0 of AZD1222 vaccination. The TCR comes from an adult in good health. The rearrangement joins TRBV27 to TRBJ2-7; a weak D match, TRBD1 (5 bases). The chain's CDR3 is CASSLGPRGGYEQYF. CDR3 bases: TGTGCCAGCAGTTTAGGTCCAAGGGGTGGATACGAGCAGTACTTC.